A selection of T cell receptor beta chains follows, all from one sample in a study of blood T cell repertoires in COVID-19. Data came from immunoSEQ multiplex PCR; TCRdb stores just in-frame clones and leaves some out. Among roughly 80,000 clones, around 80% were seen once, and the ten largest hold approximately 5.8%. The sequenced sample consisted of peripheral blood. These receptors were taken from a man aged 55 to 69 with active or convalescent COVID-19. Each CDR3 is given with its conserved first and last residue. Clone size is not always given. Where it is, it says once, few, many or a class for expanded clones.

TRBV9	TRBJ2-1	once	CASSEIPGLAGAEAYNEQFF
TRBV27	TRBJ1-1	NA	CASSLQGARTEAFF
TRBV5-6	TRBJ2-1	NA	CASSSNLQGFLLF
TRBV6-6	TRBJ1-5	NA	CASSTGANQPQHF
TRBV9	TRBJ2-5	NA	CASSRGGEETQYF
TRBV6-5	TRBJ1-1	NA	CASSYSKSGATEAFF
TRBV19	TRBJ1-1	NA	CASRRQGARNTEAFF
TRBV18	TRBJ2-5	NA	CASSRGAGGGAEETQYF
TRBV27	TRBJ1-2	NA	CASSYRDMRGYTF
TRBV15	TRBJ2-1	NA	CATSRGQGLVGGGDEQFF
TRBV6-5	TRBJ2-7	NA	CASSYSSGRTYEQYF
TRBV7-9	TRBJ1-1	many	CASSLARGSTEAFF
TRBV11-2	TRBJ1-4	NA	CASSNGQGGEKLFF
TRBV2	TRBJ2-7	NA	CASSLGQGSTYEQYF
TRBV6-6	TRBJ1-1	NA	CASNAGVTEAFF
TRBV7-9	TRBJ1-1	NA	CASTRREESAEAFF
TRBV30	TRBJ1-6	once	CAFREVRNSPLHF
TRBV19	TRBJ1-2	NA	CASSMGRSNYGYTF
TRBV5-6	TRBJ1-1	NA	CASSLAGLTEAFF
TRBV6-5	TRBJ1-3	NA	CASAGALSSGNTIYF
TRBV10-1	TRBJ1-5	NA	CASSEDTNNQPQHF
TRBV28	TRBJ1-2	NA	CASSSPTTSLTAGYTF
TRBV5-1	TRBJ1-2	NA	CASSLMGRTGYTF
TRBV4-1	TRBJ1-4	NA	CASSQQELGEVGEKLFF
TRBV4-1	TRBJ2-3	NA	CASSQALGTGGTDTQYF
TRBV15	TRBJ2-5	NA	CATSSTRGKRETQYF
TRBV6-5	TRBJ1-4	NA	CASSYSRGFNEKLFF
TRBV4-2	TRBJ1-1	NA	CASSGRDRVSPNTEAFF
TRBV4-3	TRBJ1-2	NA	CASSQAAGTVYGYTF
TRBV6-5	TRBJ1-5	NA	CASSRDYSNQPQHF
TRBV11-2	TRBJ2-2	NA	CASSSVTITGELFF
TRBV12-3/TRBV12-4	TRBJ2-2	NA	CASAHEGAGELFF
TRBV30	TRBJ2-3	NA	CAWSRGEPDTQYF
TRBV3-1/TRBV3-2	TRBJ2-1	NA	CASSLAGPGYEQFF
TRBV9	TRBJ2-1	NA	CASSEPDGTKSYNEQFF
TRBV11-2	TRBJ1-1	NA	CASGDRVWTEAFF
TRBV6-5	TRBJ2-2	NA	CASSSIAGGTGELFF
TRBV27	TRBJ1-2	NA	CASSLGPGDGYTF
TRBV29-1	TRBJ1-6	once	CSARQSGNSPLHF
TRBV7-9	TRBJ2-6	NA	CASSIKLQGARSGANVLTF
TRBV7-6	TRBJ2-7	NA	CASSPQRGSYEQYF
TRBV13	TRBJ1-2	NA	CASSRLGTGGFGYTF